Here is one T cell receptor (beta chain) with its context. Germline CDR1 is LGHNT and CDR2 is FRNRAP. Trimming removed 5 bases from V and 3 bases from J; junction bases left unmatched: 6. This CDR3 is 15 amino acids long. This sample stems from a study of blood T cell repertoires in COVID-19. Study-level information: Italy, Spain and the United States were the sources of the convalescent and acute COVID-19 samples. T cells, B-cell-depleted T cells, or PBMCs provided the cDNA or gDNA that served as material.

How the authors handled the data: How many nucleated cells were present was estimated from reference gene primer amplification. The data were produced by immunoSEQ multiplex PCR, yet TCRdb's version contains in-frame clones alone and is incomplete. V and J calls and clone size are as listed in that table; D and trimming were resolved from the DNA. In the table there are under 130,000 clones, around 84% of which are singletons. The rearrangement links TRBV12-5 to TRBJ1-4; 7 bases line up with TRBD1. The sample comprised peripheral blood. This TCR derives from a human donor in a cohort sampled during active COVID-19. The CDR3 sequence: CASGPPGQPNEKLFF. CDR3 bases: TGTGCTAGTGGTCCTCCGGGACAGCCTAATGAAAAACTGTTTTTT.